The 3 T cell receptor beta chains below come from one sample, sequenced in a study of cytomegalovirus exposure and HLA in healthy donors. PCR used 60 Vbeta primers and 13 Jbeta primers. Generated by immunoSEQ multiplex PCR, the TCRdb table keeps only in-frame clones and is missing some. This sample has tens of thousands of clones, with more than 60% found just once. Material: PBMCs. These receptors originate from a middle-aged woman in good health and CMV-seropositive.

The CDR3 loop reads CASSGSQGAAEAFF. The CDR3, as DNA: TGCGCCAGCAGCGGATCACAGGGGGCGGCTGAAGCTTTCTTT. The chain combines TRBV5-1 with TRBJ1-1, with 9 nucleotides matching TRBD1. Germline V gene data show CDR1 as SGHRS and CDR2 as YFSETQ. V lost 4 bases to trimming and J lost 6 bases; unmatched junction nucleotides: 7. This CDR3 is built from 14 residues.

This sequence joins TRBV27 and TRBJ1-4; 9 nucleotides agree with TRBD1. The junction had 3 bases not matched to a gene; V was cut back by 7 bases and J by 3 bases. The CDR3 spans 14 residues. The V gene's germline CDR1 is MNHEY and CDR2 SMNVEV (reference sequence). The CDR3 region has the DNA TGTGCCAGCAATCGACAGGGGGCTAATGAAAAACTGTTTTTT. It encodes CASNRQGANEKLFF.

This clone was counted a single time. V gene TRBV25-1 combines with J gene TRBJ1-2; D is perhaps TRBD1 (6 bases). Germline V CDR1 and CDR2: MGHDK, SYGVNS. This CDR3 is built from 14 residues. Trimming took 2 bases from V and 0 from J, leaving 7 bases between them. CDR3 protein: CASSEQGSNYGYTF. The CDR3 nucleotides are TGTGCCAGCAGTGAACAGGGGTCTAACTATGGCTACACCTTC.